This TCR beta chain was sequenced in a study of T cell repertoires in cytomegalovirus infection. Study overall: Indicated by public TCR beta signatures were CMV infection and matching HLA type.

CDR3 size: 13 residues. Trimming removed 5 bases at V and 12 bases at J, with 16 bases between. TCRdb re-called the reads with MiXCR, one entry per CDR3 protein. Among 150,000 to 200,000 distinct CDR3 sequences listed, over 25% were seen once. The TCR comes from a human donor in good health (CMV status not recorded). Some clones in this sample may be carry-over from other donors' samples. The chain carries TRBV12-3 or TRBV12-4 and TRBJ1-4; D call uncertain. Sequences were obtained from PBMCs. Here the CDR3 DNA reads TGTGCCAGCAGTCTCGCCGGGAAAGGGCAACTGTTTTTT. As protein: CASSLAGKGQLFF.